One T cell receptor beta chain is described in this entry. Its target is unknown. The data belong to a study of cytomegalovirus exposure and HLA in healthy donors. Study context: The 120 validation repertoires, a later analysis reported, used the same platform as the 700 or so repertoires from the first cohort.

General study results and limits: According to a subsequent analysis, TCR clusters identified in the first cohort showed a tendency to co-occur across the 120 or so validation repertoires. According to the study, about 180 TCR beta chains were cytomegalovirus-associated.

The CDR3 contains 15 residues. Trimming took off 6 bases at V and 4 bases at J, with 13 bases between the two ends. Germline CDR1 is MNHEY and CDR2 is SVGAGI. Donors came from a validation cohort of fewer than 150 subjects, distinct from the first 666-subject cohort. Only in-frame clones appear in the TCRdb table, and some are missing; sequencing was by immunoSEQ multiplex PCR. Of 35,000 to 55,000 clones listed, approximately 94% were seen once; the top ten hold over 2%. The V call is TRBV6-5, the J call TRBJ1-6; D call uncertain. The sample taken for sequencing was PBMCs. The clonotype comes from a woman under 30 in good health and CMV-seronegative. As DNA, the CDR3 is TGTGCCAGCAGACCCCCCCGGGGTTATAATTCACCCCTCCACTTT. It yields the protein CASRPPRGYNSPLHF.